These 10 T cell receptor beta chains originate from one sample sequenced in a study of shared clonotypes between healthy human individuals. The data were produced by immunoSEQ multiplex PCR, yet TCRdb's version contains in-frame clones alone and is incomplete. Here the sample spans some 79,000 clones, 60% to 65% being singletons. Sequencing was done on a sample of memory CD8+ T cells sorted from blood. Sample subset: CD45RO+ cells pooled with CCR7-negative TemRA cells. Receptors originate from a man younger than 40 in good health.

The genes are TRBV5-1 and TRBJ2-4; D unclear. Germline V gives CDR1 SGHRS, CDR2 YFSETQ. V lost 0 bases to trimming and J lost 2 bases, with 21 bases between them. This CDR3 contains 19 residues. The CDR3 nucleotides are TGCGCCAGCAGCTTGGCCCCTCCCGGGTGGGGTGGAACCAAAAACATTCAGTACTTC. It is translated as CASSLAPPGWGGTKNIQYF.

CDR3 region: CASSDSASGDGTDTQYF. The CDR3 nucleotides are TGTGCCAGCAGTGATTCGGCCTCCGGAGACGGCACAGATACGCAGTATTTT. The gene calls are TRBV25-1 and TRBJ2-3; D unclear. This CDR3 comprises 17 residues. Per the germline V gene, CDR1 is MGHDK and CDR2 is SYGVNS. The ends were cut back, 3 bases at V and 1 base at J, with 17 bases in the middle.

This chain uses TRBV7-9 with TRBJ2-7; 7 bases match TRBD2. The germline gives CDR1 SEHNR, CDR2 FQNEAQ (reference sequence). The CDR3 extends over 17 amino acids. V lost 5 bases and J lost 1; bases outside the gene matches: 14. The CDR3 nucleotides read TGTGCCAGCAGCCTCTCAGCGGGCGGGAGTCGGTCCTACGAGCAGTACTTC. It encodes CASSLSAGGSRSYEQYF.

The CDR3 bases are TGTGCCAGCAGCCAAAGCGGGAGGGCCTCCTACAATGAGCAGTTCTTC. It translates to CASSQSGRASYNEQFF. This chain joins TRBV4-2 and TRBJ2-1, with 10 positions matching TRBD2. Germline V lookup: CDR1 LGHNA, CDR2 YNFKEQ. J was trimmed by 0 bases and V by 2 bases; bases with no gene match: 1. CDR3 length: 16 residues.

Comments on this clone: This specimen includes other DNA sequences encoding the same CDR3. The rearrangement uses TRBV6-4 and TRBJ2-2, with D perhaps TRBD1 or TRBD2 (6 bases each). Germline assignment: CDR1 MRHNA and CDR2 SNTAGT. The CDR3 contains 14 residues. The V end lost 4 bases, the J end lost 5 bases, and 11 bases lay between the germline ends. CDR3 bases: TGTGCCAGCAGTGCACAGGGAGGAACCGGGGAGCTGTTTTTT. This encodes CASSAQGGTGELFF.

The chain uses TRBV5-4 and TRBJ2-7, with unresolved D. The V end was cut by 5 bases, the J end by 0 bases, with 6 bases between. Germline loops: CDR1 SGHNT, CDR2 YYREEE (reference sequence). CDR3 size: 12 residues. The CDR3, as DNA: TGTGCCAGCAGTTTCGTCTCCTACGAGCAGTACTTC. It encodes CASSFVSYEQYF.

This clone was detected only once. The genes are TRBV7-9 and TRBJ2-3, with 8 bases aligning to TRBD1. V was clipped by 8 bases and J by 6 bases; unmatched bases: 13. CDR3 length: 15 residues. CDR1 and CDR2 (germline): SEHNR, FQNEAQ (reference sequence). The CDR3 DNA reads as TGTGCCAGCGGCCACAGGGGGACTTTAGGGGATACGCAGTATTTT. Protein sequence: CASGHRGTLGDTQYF.

The V call is TRBV19, the J call TRBJ1-3, with D possibly matching TRBD1 (5 bases). Trimming cost V 7 bases and J 0 bases, with 13 bases left between them. The CDR3 sequence is 15 residues long. Germline CDR1 is LNHDA and CDR2 is SQIVND (reference sequence). CDR3 bases: TGTGCCAGTACCGATGACAGTAACTCTGGAAACACCATATATTTT. Its translation: CASTDDSNSGNTIYF. The entire variable domain, with the rest obtained from reference TRBV19 and TRBJ1-3, is as follows: DGGITQSPKYLFRKEGQNVTLSCEQNLNHDAMYWYRQDPGQGLRLIYYSQIVNDFQKGDIAEGYSVSREKKESFPLTVTSAQKNPTAFYLCASTDDSNSGNTIYFGEGSWLTVV.

The chain's CDR3 is CASSEGLGPTGELFF. The CDR3 DNA reads as TGTGCCAGCAGTGAGGGACTAGGGCCCACCGGGGAGCTGTTTTTT. J is TRBJ2-2 and V is TRBV6-1; 8 nucleotides agree with TRBD2. The CDR3 loop spans 15 amino acids. Germline loops: CDR1 MNHNS, CDR2 SASEGT. Losses at the gene ends were 3 bases for V and 4 bases for J; bases not matched to a gene: 4.

The genes are TRBV5-4 and TRBJ2-1, with D perhaps being TRBD1 or TRBD2 (5 bases each). The V end was cut by 6 bases, the J end by 15 bases, with 22 bases between. The CDR3 sequence is 13 residues long. CDR1 is SGHNT, CDR2 YYREEE, per germline (reference sequence). The CDR3 reads CASTKDPGRLWFF. Here the CDR3 DNA reads TGTGCCAGCACCAAAGACCCGGGACGATTGTGGTTCTTC.